The TCR beta chain under discussion was sequenced for a study of T cell responses to AZD1222 COVID-19 vaccine. TCRdb's table, derived via immunoSEQ multiplex PCR, lists solely in-frame clones and lacks some. The sample comprises about 100,000 clones, about 87% of which are singletons, and 4% to 5% rests with the top ten. About this clone itself: Its antigen is as yet unknown.

Germline assignment: CDR1 MDHEN and CDR2 SYDVKM. The CDR3 is 15 residues long. V lost 6 bases and J 9 bases, leaving 23 bases between the germline ends. Study conclusions and caveats: Researchers report vaccine-associated CD4 TCRs spanning spike, with dominance at 160-218 and 743-854. Among those given AZD1222, only 5 to 7 were seropositive at baseline. Spike-specific TCRs gained breadth and depth after people received two AZD1222 doses. Epitopes outside B.1.351 and B.1.1.7 mutated regions reportedly drew nearly half of spike TCRs.

The sample consisted of peripheral blood, taken on day 0 of MenACWY control vaccination. This clonotype was sampled from an adult in good health. The chain couples TRBV28 to TRBJ1-1; D gene ambiguous. DNA of the CDR3: TGTGCCAGCAGCCTAGATCAGGCCCAGTGGGCTCAAGCTTTCTTT. Its translation: CASSLDQAQWAQAFF.